This TCR beta chain was obtained from a study of T cell repertoires in cytomegalovirus infection. On the study more broadly: Peptides in the study included HLA-C-restricted and HLA-B-restricted CMV epitopes. A matching HLA type, together with CMV infection, was signaled by public TCR beta signatures.

Study results and limitations: Using cumulative public TCR beta family frequency, the authors identified those who carried CMV together with the relevant HLA. Ex vivo, HLA-C-restricted CMV-specific TCR beta clonotypes prevailed over the rest of the response.

This clonotype occurred many times. Its target is unknown. Germline-derived CDR1 and CDR2 are SGHVS and FNYEAQ. The CDR3 spans 15 residues. V was trimmed by 1 base and J by 4 bases, leaving 11 bases between them. TCRdb reprocessed the reads with MiXCR, giving one entry per CDR3 protein. This sample carries about 24,000 distinct CDR3 sequences, approximately 22% of them seen once, and the ten largest clones take roughly nine tenths. This sequence originates from a human donor in good health (CMV status not recorded). Some clones in this sample may be carry-over from other donors' samples. The chain employs TRBV7-6 and TRBJ1-5, with D possibly TRBD1 on 5 matching bases. The material was CD8+ T cells from cultured PBMCs, obtained from culture after CMV antigen stimulation. CDR3 coding DNA: TGTGCCAGCAGCTTAGGTGCGGCAGGGAATCAGCCCCAGCATTTT. This encodes CASSLGAAGNQPQHF.